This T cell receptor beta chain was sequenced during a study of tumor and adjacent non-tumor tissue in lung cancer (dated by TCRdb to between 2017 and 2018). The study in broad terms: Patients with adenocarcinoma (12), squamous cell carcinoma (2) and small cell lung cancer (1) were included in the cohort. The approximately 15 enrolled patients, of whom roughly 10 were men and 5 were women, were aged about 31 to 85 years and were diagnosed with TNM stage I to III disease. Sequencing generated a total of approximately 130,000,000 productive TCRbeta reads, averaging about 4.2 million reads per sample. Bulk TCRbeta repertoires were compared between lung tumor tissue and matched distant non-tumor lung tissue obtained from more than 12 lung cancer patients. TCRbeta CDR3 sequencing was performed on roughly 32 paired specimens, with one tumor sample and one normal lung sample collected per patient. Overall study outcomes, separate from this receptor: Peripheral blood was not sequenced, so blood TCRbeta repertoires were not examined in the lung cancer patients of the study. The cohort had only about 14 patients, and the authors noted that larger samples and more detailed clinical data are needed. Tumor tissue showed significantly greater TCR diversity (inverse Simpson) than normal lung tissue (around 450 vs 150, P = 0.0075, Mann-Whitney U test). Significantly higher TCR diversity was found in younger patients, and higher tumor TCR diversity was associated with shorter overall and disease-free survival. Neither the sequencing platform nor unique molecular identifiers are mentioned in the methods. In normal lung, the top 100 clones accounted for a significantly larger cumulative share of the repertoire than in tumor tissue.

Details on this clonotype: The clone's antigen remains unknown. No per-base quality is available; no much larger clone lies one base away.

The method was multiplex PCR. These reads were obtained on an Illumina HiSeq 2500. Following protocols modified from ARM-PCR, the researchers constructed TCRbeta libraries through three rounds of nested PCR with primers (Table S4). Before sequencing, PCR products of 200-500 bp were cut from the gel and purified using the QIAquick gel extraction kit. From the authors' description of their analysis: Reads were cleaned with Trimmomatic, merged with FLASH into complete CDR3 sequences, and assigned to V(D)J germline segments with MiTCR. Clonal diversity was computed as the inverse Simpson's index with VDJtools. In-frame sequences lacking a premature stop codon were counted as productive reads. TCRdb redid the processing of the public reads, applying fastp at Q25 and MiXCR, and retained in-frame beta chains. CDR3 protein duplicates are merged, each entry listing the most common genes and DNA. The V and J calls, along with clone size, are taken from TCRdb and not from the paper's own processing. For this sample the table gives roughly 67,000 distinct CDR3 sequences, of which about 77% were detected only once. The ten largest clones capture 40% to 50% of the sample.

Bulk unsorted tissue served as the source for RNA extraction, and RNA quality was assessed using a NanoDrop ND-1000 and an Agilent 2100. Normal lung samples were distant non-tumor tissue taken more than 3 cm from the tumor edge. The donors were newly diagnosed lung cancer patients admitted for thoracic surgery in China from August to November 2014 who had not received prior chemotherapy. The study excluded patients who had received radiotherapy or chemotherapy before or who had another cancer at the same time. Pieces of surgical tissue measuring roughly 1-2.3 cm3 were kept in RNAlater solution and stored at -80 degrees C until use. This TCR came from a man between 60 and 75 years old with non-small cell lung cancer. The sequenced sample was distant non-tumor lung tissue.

This receptor has the CDR3 CAGSLDETQYF. The DNA sequence is given as TGTGCTGGCAGCTTGGACGAGACCCAGTACTTC. In this chain, TRBV5-6 is recombined with TRBJ2-5, with the D gene call left open. Inclusive of the bounding cysteine and phenylalanine, the CDR3 is 11 residues long. Just CDR3 DNA is preserved here, 33 bases in frame from base 1. Looking up the germline V gene yields CDR1 SGHDT and CDR2 YYEEEE.